The rows below give T cell receptor beta chains drawn from one sample of a study of T cells in Graves' hyperthyroidism and ophthalmopathy. TCRdb re-called the multiplex PCR reads through MiXCR, storing one row per CDR3 protein. The repertoire holds hundreds of thousands of distinct CDR3 sequences, around a quarter seen once, with roughly 12% in the top ten. The specimen sequenced was blood. These receptors were collected from a woman aged 25-40 years with Graves' ophthalmopathy. The CDR3 runs from the conserved cysteine through the conserved F or W. The D gene is left open where the match is weak. Not all rows give a size; the values are once, few, many and, for expanded clones, a class.

D: TRBD1
size: many
V: TRBV2
J: TRBJ1-2
DNA: TGTGCCAGCAGTGGGACAGGGGACTACTATGGCTACACCTTC
CDR3: CASSGTGDYYGYTF

D: TRBD2
size: many
V: TRBV4-2
J: TRBJ2-5
DNA: TGTGCCAGCGGGGGGGGGACTAGCGCGGAGACCCAGTACTTC
CDR3: CASGGGTSAETQYF

D: NA
size: many
V: TRBV28
J: TRBJ1-6
DNA: TGTGCCAGCCAAAGGGAGGGAGATAATTCACCCCTCCACTTT
CDR3: CASQREGDNSPLHF

D: NA
size: many
V: TRBV11-3
J: TRBJ1-2
DNA: TGTGCCAGCAGCTTAATGGGGGGAGGAGGGTTCGTCTATGGCTACACCTTC
CDR3: CASSLMGGGGFVYGYTF

D: NA
size: many
V: TRBV12-3/TRBV12-4
J: TRBJ1-5
DNA: TGTGCCAGCAGTCTAGCAGGCACGATTCAGCCCCAGCATTTT
CDR3: CASSLAGTIQPQHF

D: NA
size: few
V: TRBV12-3/TRBV12-4
J: TRBJ2-5
DNA: TGTGCCAGCAGTAAACACAGGGCCAGGGAGACCCAGTACTTC
CDR3: CASSKHRARETQYF

D: NA
size: NA
V: TRBV11-1
J: TRBJ2-7
DNA: TGTGCCAGCAGCCCTGTCGTACTGGGGGCAAACTACGAGCAGTACTTC
CDR3: CASSPVVLGANYEQYF

D: TRBD2
size: many
V: TRBV6-2/TRBV6-3
J: TRBJ2-2
DNA: TGTGCCAGCAGTCACCGGACTAGCGGGGGGTGGGGATGGGACACCGGGGAGCTGTTTTTT
CDR3: CASSHRTSGGWGWDTGELFF

D: NA
size: many
V: TRBV14
J: TRBJ2-2
DNA: TGTGCCAGCAGCCAAGGCCCCGGACGGACCACCGGGGAGCTGTTTTTT
CDR3: CASSQGPGRTTGELFF

D: NA
size: NA
V: TRBV4-2
J: TRBJ1-1
DNA: TGTGCCAGCAGCCAAGTAGCCGGAGGCACTGAAGCTTTCTTT
CDR3: CASSQVAGGTEAFF

D: NA
size: NA
V: TRBV20-1
J: TRBJ1-5
DNA: TGCAGTGCTAGAGATCTCCAGGGTGGGCAGCCCCAGCATTTT
CDR3: CSARDLQGGQPQHF

D: TRBD1
size: NA
V: TRBV3-1
J: TRBJ1-2
DNA: TGTGCCAGCAGCCAAGGGGACAGAGTCCGGGGCTACACCTTC
CDR3: CASSQGDRVRGYTF

D: NA
size: NA
V: TRBV7-2
J: TRBJ2-5
DNA: TGTGCCAGCACATTCTTAGGGGGGGAGACCCAGTACTTC
CDR3: CASTFLGGETQYF

D: NA
size: few
V: TRBV6-1
J: TRBJ1-1
DNA: TGTGCCAGCAGGACCCCGAGGGGAGGAACTGAAGCTTTCTTT
CDR3: CASRTPRGGTEAFF

D: TRBD1
size: once
V: TRBV27
J: TRBJ1-1
DNA: TGTGCCAGCAGTTCGGGACAGTTTTTCATGAACACTGAAGCTTTCTTT
CDR3: CASSSGQFFMNTEAFF

D: TRBD1
size: many
V: TRBV11-1
J: TRBJ1-2
DNA: TGTGCCAGCAGCGCCGTACCGGGACAGGACACCTTC
CDR3: CASSAVPGQDTF

D: TRBD1
size: NA
V: TRBV7-3
J: TRBJ1-2
DNA: TGTGCCAGCAGCCTAACCGGGACAGAAGCTGGCTACACCTTC
CDR3: CASSLTGTEAGYTF

D: NA
size: NA
V: TRBV10-3
J: TRBJ1-5
DNA: TGTGCCATCAGTGAGTCGGCAGCCGGGAAGCCCCAGCATTTT
CDR3: CAISESAAGKPQHF

D: NA
size: many
V: TRBV6-5
J: TRBJ1-1
DNA: TGTGCCAGCAGTTATTCGGGGGAGACAGGTAACACTGAAGCTTTCTTT
CDR3: CASSYSGETGNTEAFF

D: NA
size: few
V: TRBV4-1
J: TRBJ1-2
DNA: TGCGCCAGCAGCCACGGGGAGGGGAGCTATGGCTACACCTTC
CDR3: CASSHGEGSYGYTF

D: NA
size: NA
V: TRBV6-5
J: TRBJ2-7
DNA: TGTGCCAGCAGTTACTCGGGAGTAGATGTAGGCGAGCAGTACTTC
CDR3: CASSYSGVDVGEQYF

D: TRBD1
size: many
V: TRBV6-5
J: TRBJ1-2
DNA: TGTGCCAGCAGAAGAGGACAGGGGGGGGGGCTGAGCGGCTACACCTTC
CDR3: CASRRGQGGGLSGYTF

D: TRBD1
size: NA
V: TRBV12-3/TRBV12-4
J: TRBJ1-2
DNA: TGTGCCAGCACTTCCGGGACAGTCTATGGAGGCTACACCTTC
CDR3: CASTSGTVYGGYTF

D: TRBD1
size: NA
V: TRBV3-1
J: TRBJ1-2
DNA: TGTGCCAGCGGATTCGGACAGGGGGCATTGTTTTGGGGCTACACCTTC
CDR3: CASGFGQGALFWGYTF

D: NA
size: once
V: TRBV5-1
J: TRBJ1-1
DNA: TGCGCCAGCAGCGAATTGGGGGCGCGGACTGAAGCTTTCTTT
CDR3: CASSELGARTEAFF